The 6 T cell receptor beta chains below were found in one sample sequenced in a study of T cell responses to AZD1222 COVID-19 vaccine. Measured with immunoSEQ multiplex PCR; TCRdb has only the in-frame clones, and not every one. Here the sample spans over 140,000 clones, 92% being singletons. The sample in question was peripheral blood, obtained on day 0 of AZD1222 vaccination. The receptors were sampled from an adult in good health.

DNA of the CDR3: TGTGCCAGCAGTTACTCGATTACGCGGTTAGGCGAGCAGTACTTC. Amino acids: CASSYSITRLGEQYF. This chain joins TRBV6-5 and TRBJ2-7; D gene ambiguous. CDR3 length: 15 amino acids. Trimming took off 0 bases at V and 6 bases at J, with 15 bases between the two ends. Germline V gives CDR1 MNHEY, CDR2 SVGAGI.

The chain carries TRBV28 and TRBJ2-6, with D unclear. V lost 7 bases and J 4 bases, leaving 17 bases between the germline ends. This CDR3 has 16 amino acids. CDR1 and CDR2 from the germline V gene are MDHEN and SYDVKM. The CDR3 is CASMIGTGLGANVLTF. CDR3 sequence (DNA): TGTGCCAGCATGATAGGAACGGGCTTAGGGGCCAACGTCCTGACTTTC.

This CDR3 reads CASSLAETQYF. CDR3 DNA: TGTGCCAGCAGCTTGGCAGAGACCCAGTACTTC. The chain employs TRBV5-4 and TRBJ2-5; no reliable D call. Germline assignment: CDR1 SGHNT and CDR2 YYREEE (reference sequence). Trimming stripped 0 bases from V and 4 bases from J, with 1 base between. The length of the CDR3 is 11 residues.

The V call is TRBV28, the J call TRBJ2-3; no clear D. Germline assignment: CDR1 MDHEN and CDR2 SYDVKM. This CDR3 comprises 16 residues. Trimming pared 1 base from V and 2 bases from J, leaving 13 bases between. CDR3 in amino acids: CASSLYTLLNTDTQYF. CDR3 nucleotides: TGTGCCAGCAGTTTATACACACTCTTAAACACAGATACGCAGTATTTT. Variable domain in full (rest from reference TRBV28 and TRBJ2-3): DVKVTQSSRYLVKRTGEKVFLECVQDMDHENMFWYRQDPGLGLRLIYFSYDVKMKEKGDIPEGYSVSREKKERFSLILESASTNQTSMYLCASSLYTLLNTDTQYFGPGTRLTVL.

The gene calls are TRBV12-3 or TRBV12-4 and TRBJ1-2; the D gene is possibly TRBD1 (6 bases). Trimming stripped 6 bases from V and 3 bases from J, with 11 bases between. This CDR3 is built from 13 residues. CDR3 DNA: TGTGCCAGCAGGCCGGACAGACACTATGGCTACACCTTC. It is translated as CASRPDRHYGYTF.

The chain carries TRBV24-1 and TRBJ2-3; no clear D. The ends were cut back, 5 bases at V and 1 base at J, with 9 bases in the middle. Germline lookup yields CDR1 KGHDR and CDR2 SFDVKD. This CDR3 spans 14 amino acids. The CDR3 DNA sequence: TGTGCCACCAGTGTCCGTGCGGGCACAGATACGCAGTATTTT. Translated, it gives CATSVRAGTDTQYF.